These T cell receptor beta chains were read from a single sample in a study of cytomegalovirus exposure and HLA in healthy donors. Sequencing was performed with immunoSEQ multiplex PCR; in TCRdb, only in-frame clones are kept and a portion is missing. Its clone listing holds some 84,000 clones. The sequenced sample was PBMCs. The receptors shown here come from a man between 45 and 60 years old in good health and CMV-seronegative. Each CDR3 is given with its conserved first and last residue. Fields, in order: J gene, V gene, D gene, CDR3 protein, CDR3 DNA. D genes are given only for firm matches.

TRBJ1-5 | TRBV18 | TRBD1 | CASSPDRGNQPQHF | TGTGCCAGCTCACCGGACAGGGGGAATCAGCCCCAGCATTTT
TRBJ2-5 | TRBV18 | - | CASSPYRAQETQYF | TGTGCCAGCTCACCCTACAGGGCTCAAGAGACCCAGTACTTC
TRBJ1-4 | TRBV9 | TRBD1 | CASSVARGPNEKLFF | TGTGCCAGCAGCGTAGCCAGGGGGCCAAATGAAAAACTGTTTTTT
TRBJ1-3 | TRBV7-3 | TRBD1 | CASSPRQGSRTGNTIYF | TGTGCCAGCAGCCCACGACAGGGGAGTAGGACTGGAAACACCATATATTTT
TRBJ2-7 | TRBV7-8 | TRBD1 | CASSLDRGTEAQYF | TGTGCCAGCAGCTTAGACAGGGGGACCGAGGCGCAGTACTTC
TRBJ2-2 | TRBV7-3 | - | CASSFRVPGELFF | TGTGCCAGCAGCTTTCGGGTTCCCGGGGAGCTGTTTTTT
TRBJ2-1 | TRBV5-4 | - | CASSWKLDTHSYNEQFF | TGTGCCAGCAGCTGGAAATTAGACACACACTCCTACAATGAGCAGTTCTTC
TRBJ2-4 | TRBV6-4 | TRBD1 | CASSDVTGGNIQYF | TGTGCCAGCAGTGACGTGACAGGGGGAAACATTCAGTACTTC
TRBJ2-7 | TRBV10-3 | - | CAISSDQLLYEQYF | TGTGCCATCAGCTCAGATCAACTACTCTACGAGCAGTACTTC
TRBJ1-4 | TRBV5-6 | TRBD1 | CASSGGQLRHLFF | TGTGCCAGCAGCGGGGGACAGCTAAGGCATCTGTTTTTT
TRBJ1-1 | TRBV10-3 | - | CAISESFTEAFF | TGTGCCATCAGTGAGTCTTTCACAGAAGCTTTCTTT
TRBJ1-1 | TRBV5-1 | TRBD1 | CASSFVDREEAFF | TGCGCCAGCAGCTTCGTGGACAGGGAGGAAGCTTTCTTT
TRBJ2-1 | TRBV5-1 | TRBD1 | CASSRGTGGPYNEQFF | TGCGCCAGCAGCCGTGGGACAGGGGGTCCCTACAATGAGCAGTTCTTC
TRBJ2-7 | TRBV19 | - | CASSILEAPMDEQYF | TGTGCCAGTAGTATACTCGAGGCTCCGATGGACGAGCAGTACTTC
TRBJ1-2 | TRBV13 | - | CASSTSGGFYGYTF | TGTGCCAGCAGCACCTCTGGGGGGTTCTATGGCTACACCTTC
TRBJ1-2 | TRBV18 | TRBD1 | CASSPGDRGFYGYTF | TGTGCCAGCTCACCTGGAGACAGGGGGTTCTACGGCTACACCTTC
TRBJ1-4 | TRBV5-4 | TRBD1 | CASSDTGTGLEKLFF | TGTGCCAGCAGCGACACCGGGACAGGACTAGAAAAACTGTTTTTT
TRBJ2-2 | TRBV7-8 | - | CASSLAYRHNTGELFF | TGTGCCAGCAGCTTAGCCTACAGGCACAACACCGGGGAGCTGTTTTTT